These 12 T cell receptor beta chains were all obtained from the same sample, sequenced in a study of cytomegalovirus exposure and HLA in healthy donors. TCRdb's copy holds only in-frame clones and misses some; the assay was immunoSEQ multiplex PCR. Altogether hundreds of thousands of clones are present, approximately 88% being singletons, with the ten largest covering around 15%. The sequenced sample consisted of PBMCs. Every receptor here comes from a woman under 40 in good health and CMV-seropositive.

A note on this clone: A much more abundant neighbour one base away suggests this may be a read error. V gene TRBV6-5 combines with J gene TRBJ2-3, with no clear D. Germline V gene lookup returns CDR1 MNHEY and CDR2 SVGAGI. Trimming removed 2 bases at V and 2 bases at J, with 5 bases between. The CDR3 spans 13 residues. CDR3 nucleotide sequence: TGTGCCAGCAGTTACAGGGACACAGATACGCAGTATTTT. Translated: CASSYRDTDTQYF.

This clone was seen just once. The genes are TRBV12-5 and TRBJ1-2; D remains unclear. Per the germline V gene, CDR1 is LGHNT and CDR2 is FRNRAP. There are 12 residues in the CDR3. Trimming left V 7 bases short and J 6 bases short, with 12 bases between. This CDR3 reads CASAYYPHGYTF. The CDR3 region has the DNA TGTGCTAGTGCCTATTACCCCCATGGCTACACCTTC.

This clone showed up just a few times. Here the CDR3 DNA reads TGTGCCAGCAGCTTAAAGCCAGCCGGGGAGGGCTACACCTTC. It specifies CASSLKPAGEGYTF. The chain carries TRBV7-8 and TRBJ1-2; D not resolved. The length of the CDR3 is 14 residues. The V end lost 2 bases, the J end lost 8 bases, and 15 bases lay between the germline ends. Per germline, CDR1 SGHVS and CDR2 FQNEAQ.

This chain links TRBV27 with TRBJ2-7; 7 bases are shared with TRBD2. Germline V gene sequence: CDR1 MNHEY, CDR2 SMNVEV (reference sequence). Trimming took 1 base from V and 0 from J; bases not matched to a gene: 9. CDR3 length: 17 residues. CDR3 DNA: TGTGCCAGCAGTTTATTTGGCCGGCGCGGGAGCTCCTACGAGCAGTACTTC. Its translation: CASSLFGRRGSSYEQYF.

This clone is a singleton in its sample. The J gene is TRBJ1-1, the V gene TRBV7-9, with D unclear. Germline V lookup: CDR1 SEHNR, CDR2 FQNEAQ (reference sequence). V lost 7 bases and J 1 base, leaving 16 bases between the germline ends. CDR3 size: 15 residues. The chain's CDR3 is CASNSYDDGNTEAFF. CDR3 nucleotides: TGTGCCAGCAACTCTTATGACGACGGGAACACTGAAGCTTTCTTT.

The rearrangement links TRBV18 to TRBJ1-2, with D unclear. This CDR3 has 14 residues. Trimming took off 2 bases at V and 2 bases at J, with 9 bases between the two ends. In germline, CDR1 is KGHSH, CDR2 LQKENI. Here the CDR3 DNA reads TGTGCCAGCTCACCAGGGTCAGGCAACTATGGCTACACCTTC. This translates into CASSPGSGNYGYTF. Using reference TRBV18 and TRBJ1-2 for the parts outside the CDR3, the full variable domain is NAGVMQNPRHLVRRRGQEARLRCSPMKGHSHVYWYRQLPEEGLKFMVYLQKENIIDESGMPKERFSAEFPKEGPSILRIQQVVRGDSAAYFCASSPGSGNYGYTFGSGTRLTVV.

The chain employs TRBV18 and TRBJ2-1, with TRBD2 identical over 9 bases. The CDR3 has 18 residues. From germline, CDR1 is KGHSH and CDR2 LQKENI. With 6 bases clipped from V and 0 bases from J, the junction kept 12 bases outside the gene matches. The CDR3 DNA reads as TGTGCCAGCTCTATGACTAGCGGAGCCGCAAGCTCCTACAATGAGCAGTTCTTC. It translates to CASSMTSGAASSYNEQFF.

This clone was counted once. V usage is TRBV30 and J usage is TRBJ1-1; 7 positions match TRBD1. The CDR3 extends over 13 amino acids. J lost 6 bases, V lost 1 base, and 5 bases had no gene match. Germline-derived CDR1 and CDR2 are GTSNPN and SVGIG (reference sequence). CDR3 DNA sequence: TGTGCCTGGAGTGCCGACAGGGAAGCTGAAGCTTTCTTT. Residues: CAWSADREAEAFF.

CDR3 protein: CASSLLITGETDTQYF. CDR3 sequence (DNA): TGTGCCAGCAGTTTACTCATCACGGGGGAGACAGATACGCAGTATTTT. The V call is TRBV28, the J call TRBJ2-3; D might be TRBD2 (6 bases). This CDR3 has 16 residues. CDR1 is MDHEN, CDR2 SYDVKM, per germline. V was shortened by 2 bases and J by 3 bases, with 15 bases between the two germline ends. The full variable domain, with the rest looked up from reference TRBV28 and TRBJ2-3, is DVKVTQSSRYLVKRTGEKVFLECVQDMDHENMFWYRQDPGLGLRLIYFSYDVKMKEKGDIPEGYSVSREKKERFSLILESASTNQTSMYLCASSLLITGETDTQYFGPGTRLTVL.

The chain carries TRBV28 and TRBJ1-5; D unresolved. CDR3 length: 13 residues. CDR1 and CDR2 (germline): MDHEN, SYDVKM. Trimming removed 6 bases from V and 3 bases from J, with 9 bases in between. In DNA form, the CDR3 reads TGTGCCAGCAGCCCGGCCCTCAATCAGCCCCAGCATTTT. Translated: CASSPALNQPQHF. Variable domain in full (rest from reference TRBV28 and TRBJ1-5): DVKVTQSSRYLVKRTGEKVFLECVQDMDHENMFWYRQDPGLGLRLIYFSYDVKMKEKGDIPEGYSVSREKKERFSLILESASTNQTSMYLCASSPALNQPQHFGDGTRLSIL.

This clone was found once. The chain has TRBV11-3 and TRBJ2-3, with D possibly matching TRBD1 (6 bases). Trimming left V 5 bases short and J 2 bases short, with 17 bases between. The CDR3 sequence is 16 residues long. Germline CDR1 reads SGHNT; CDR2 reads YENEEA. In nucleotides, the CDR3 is TGTGCCAGCAGCCCACGGGACACCAGACCCACAGATACGCAGTATTTT. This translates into CASSPRDTRPTDTQYF.

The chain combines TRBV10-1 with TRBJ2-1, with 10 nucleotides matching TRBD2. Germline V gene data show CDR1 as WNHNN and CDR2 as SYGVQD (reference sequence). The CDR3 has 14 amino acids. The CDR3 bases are TGCGACTGCATAACCAGCGGGAGGGCGAATGAGCAGTTCTTC. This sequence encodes CDCITSGRANEQFF.